Below are 28 T cell receptor beta chains sequenced from a single sample in a study of CD8+ T cells in alopecia areata. Treatment defined: oral pan-JAK inhibitor, 5-10 mg twice daily. Following extraction, RNA underwent reverse transcription to cDNA, which served as the sequencing template. Sequenced by immunoSEQ multiplex PCR; TCRdb stores in-frame clones only, minus some. This sample has 130,000 to 150,000 clones, with approximately 80% found just once. Sample: CD8+ T cells sorted from blood, taken at week 4, from a patient treated with tofacitinib. Receptor source: a human donor with alopecia areata.

The chain has TRBV6-6 and TRBJ2-3; D is undetermined. V shed 2 bases and J shed 0 bases, with 6 bases lying between them. The CDR3 contains 14 residues. Per germline, CDR1 MNHNY and CDR2 SVGAGI (reference sequence). The CDR3, as DNA: TGTGCCAGCAGTTACGTCGCGAGCACAGATACGCAGTATTTT. Residues: CASSYVASTDTQYF.

This clone was seen a handful of times. This chain joins TRBV7-8 and TRBJ2-5; 8 positions match TRBD2. Germline CDR1 SGHVS, CDR2 FQNEAQ. The CDR3 is made up of 17 amino acids. V shed 1 base and J 4 bases; nucleotides not matched to a gene: 11. CDR3 protein: CASSLEFLGGGTETQYF. The CDR3 coding sequence is TGTGCCAGCAGCTTAGAGTTCTTAGGCGGGGGGACAGAGACCCAGTACTTC.

This clone was counted a few times. The chain couples TRBV4-3 to TRBJ2-2, with 12 bases identical to TRBD1. Germline V gene lookup returns CDR1 LGHNA and CDR2 YSLEER. This CDR3 spans 16 amino acids. Trimming at V came to 0 bases and at J to 9 bases, leaving 5 bases not matched to a gene. In nucleotides, the CDR3 is TGCGCCAGCAGCCAAGAAGGCGGGACAGGGGGCAGGGAGCTGTTTTTT. Residues: CASSQEGGTGGRELFF.

The chain uses TRBV30 and TRBJ1-5; 9 bases agree with TRBD1. With V trimmed by 7 bases and J by 9 bases, 13 bases remained unmatched. The germline V gene has CDR1 GTSNPN and CDR2 SVGIG (reference sequence). This CDR3 has 14 residues. CDR3 amino acids: CASNTLTGGGPQHF. The CDR3 DNA follows: TGTGCCTCCAACACTTTGACAGGGGGGGGGCCCCAGCATTTT.

The chain combines TRBV14 with TRBJ2-7; D might be TRBD1 or TRBD2, each matching 5 bases. Trimming removed 0 bases from V and 3 bases from J, with 21 bases in between. CDR1 and CDR2 (germline): SGHDN, FVKESK. This CDR3 region has 18 residues. CDR3 amino acids: CASSQETSIPGRNYEQYF. CDR3 DNA: TGTGCCAGCAGCCAAGAAACTTCAATTCCGGGACGAAACTACGAGCAGTACTTC.

This clone has only a few counts. V usage is TRBV4-3 and J usage is TRBJ1-2; no clear D gene. The CDR3 is made up of 16 amino acids. V lost 0 bases and J lost 0, with 11 bases in between. Per the germline V gene, CDR1 is LGHNA and CDR2 is YSLEER. The CDR3 region is CASSQDLAGTNYGYTF. CDR3 DNA: TGCGCCAGCAGCCAAGATTTGGCCGGTACTAACTATGGCTACACCTTC.

The rearrangement uses TRBV4-1 and TRBJ1-6; D remains ambiguous. The length of the CDR3 is 17 residues. The V and J ends lost 4 bases and 0 bases respectively, with 13 bases between them. Germline CDR1 and CDR2: MGHRA and YSYEKL. The CDR3 nucleotides read TGCGCCAGCAGCCCGGCAGATATGCTCTCCTATAATTCACCCCTCCACTTT. Its protein is CASSPADMLSYNSPLHF.

The genes are TRBV4-1 and TRBJ2-1, with 11 bases identical to TRBD1. Looked up from germline, CDR1 is MGHRA and CDR2 is YSYEKL. The CDR3 is 16 amino acids. The V and J ends lost 0 bases and 7 bases, in that order; junction bases with no gene match: 5. CDR3 amino acids: CASSQDGQGAWNEQFF. Here the CDR3 DNA reads TGCGCCAGCAGCCAAGATGGACAGGGGGCATGGAATGAGCAGTTCTTC.

This chain connects TRBV7-9 to TRBJ2-4; D possibly corresponds to TRBD1 (6 bases). The CDR3 length is 16 residues. Trimming cost V 3 bases and J 0 bases, with 12 bases left between them. The germline V gene encodes CDR1 SEHNR and CDR2 FQNEAQ (reference sequence). The CDR3 coding sequence is TGTGCCAGCAGCTTGACAGGAGGAGTAGCCAAAAACATTCAGTACTTC. This encodes CASSLTGGVAKNIQYF. Filled out from reference TRBV7-9 and TRBJ2-4, the complete variable domain reads DTGVSQNPRHKITKRGQNVTFRCDPISEHNRLYWYRQTLGQGPEFLTYFQNEAQLEKSRLLSDRFSAERPKGSFSTLEIQRTEQGDSAMYLCASSLTGGVAKNIQYFGAGTRLSVL.

The CDR3 DNA is TGTGCCAGCGGGCGCCAGGGGGTTCATCAGCCCCAGCATTTT. Its translation: CASGRQGVHQPQHF. V and J are TRBV6-1 and TRBJ1-5; 7 bases fit TRBD1. The V segment lost 8 bases and the J segment 5 bases; nucleotides outside the gene matches: 9. The CDR3 is made up of 14 amino acids. The germline CDR1 and CDR2 sequences are MNHNS and SASEGT.

This clone occurred once. V and J are TRBV7-9 and TRBJ2-1; possible D gene TRBD1, 5 bases. Germline CDR1 reads SEHNR; CDR2 reads FQNEAQ (reference sequence). The CDR3 extends over 16 amino acids. Deletions cut 6 bases from V and 5 bases from J, with 20 bases between. The CDR3 region is CASSPTRVSENNEQFF. CDR3 DNA: TGTGCCAGCAGTCCAACCAGGGTTAGTGAAAACAATGAGCAGTTCTTC.

This clone was observed a few times. CDR3 DNA: TGTGCCAGCAGTGATCCAAGCTCTGGGGCCAACGTCCTGACTTTC. Translated: CASSDPSSGANVLTF. The V and J genes are TRBV2 and TRBJ2-6; D is unresolved. The CDR3 has 15 amino acids. Looked up from germline, CDR1 is SNHLY and CDR2 is FYNNEI. The V gene lost 3 bases and the J gene lost 0 bases, with 6 bases spanning the gap.

This clone occurred a few times. Here the CDR3 reads CASSFVRENSPLHF. The DNA for the CDR3 is TGTGCCAGCAGTTTCGTCAGAGAGAATTCACCCCTCCACTTT. The chain couples TRBV28 to TRBJ1-6; no definite D call. The CDR3 has 14 residues. Germline CDR1 and CDR2: MDHEN and SYDVKM. Trimming left V 3 bases short and J 7 bases short, with 10 bases between. The complete variable domain, with remaining parts taken from reference TRBV28 and TRBJ1-6, reads DVKVTQSSRYLVKRTGEKVFLECVQDMDHENMFWYRQDPGLGLRLIYFSYDVKMKEKGDIPEGYSVSREKKERFSLILESASTNQTSMYLCASSFVRENSPLHFGNGTRLTVT.

The J gene is TRBJ2-7, the V gene TRBV27; D perhaps matches TRBD1 (6 bases). Trimming removed 1 base at V and 4 bases at J, with 14 bases between. The CDR3 has 15 residues. CDR1 and CDR2 from the germline V gene are MNHEY and SMNVEV (reference sequence). The DNA of the CDR3 is TGTGCCAGCAGTTTATATTGGGGGCAGGGGTACGAGCAGTACTTC. This codes for CASSLYWGQGYEQYF.

The gene calls are TRBV6-5 and TRBJ2-3, with a weak D call TRBD1 (6 bases). Germline V gene sequence: CDR1 MNHEY, CDR2 SVGAGI. The CDR3 is 15 amino acids. V lost 6 bases to trimming and J lost 5 bases, with 18 bases between them. This CDR3 reads CASSQGSGVRDTQYF. The CDR3 nucleotides read TGTGCCAGCAGCCAAGGTTCAGGGGTTAGAGATACGCAGTATTTT.

V gene TRBV7-2 combines with J gene TRBJ2-7, with D tentatively TRBD2 (5 bases). This CDR3 region has 16 residues. Looked up from germline, CDR1 is SGHTA and CDR2 is FQGNSA. V was pared by 6 bases and J by 2 bases, with 20 bases between. CDR3 nucleotide sequence: TGTGCCAGCAGTTACTCGTTGGAGGTCCCGACCTACGAGCAGTACTTC. Residues: CASSYSLEVPTYEQYF.

J is TRBJ2-7 and V is TRBV11-1; 10 bases are a match to TRBD1. The germline V gene encodes CDR1 SGHAT and CDR2 FQDESV (reference sequence). The trim removed 5 bases at V and 2 bases at J, leaving 9 bases unmatched. The CDR3 has 16 residues. DNA of the CDR3: TGTGCCAGCAGCGGAGGACCGGGACAGGGGACCTACGAGCAGTACTTC. Its protein is CASSGGPGQGTYEQYF.

The chain links TRBV29-1 to TRBJ2-3; 7 bases agree with TRBD1. The CDR3 extends over 12 amino acids. Trimming took 7 bases from V and 4 from J; bases not matched to a gene: 5. CDR1 is SQVTM and CDR2 is ANQGSEA in the germline V gene. As DNA, the CDR3 is TGCAGCGCGGACAGGAGCCCAGATACGCAGTATTTT. Translated: CSADRSPDTQYF.

The J gene is TRBJ2-7, the V gene TRBV7-6, with 8 bases aligning to TRBD1. Germline assignment: CDR1 SGHVS and CDR2 FNYEAQ. The trim removed 4 bases at V and 0 bases at J, leaving 5 bases unmatched. The CDR3 totals 15 residues. CDR3 residues: CASSSGQEPSYEQYF. The CDR3 coding sequence is TGTGCCAGCAGCTCGGGACAGGAGCCCTCCTACGAGCAGTACTTC. Based on the CDR3 plus reference TRBV7-6 and TRBJ2-7, the full variable domain is GAGVSQSPRYKVTKRGQDVALRCDPISGHVSLYWYRQALGQGPEFLTYFNYEAQQDKSGLPNDRFSAERPEGSISTLTIQRTEQRDSAMYRCASSSGQEPSYEQYFGPGTRLTVT.

The rearrangement joins TRBV27 to TRBJ2-5; no clear D gene. V lost 0 bases to trimming and J lost 3 bases, with 5 bases between them. CDR1 and CDR2 from the germline V gene are MNHEY and SMNVEV (reference sequence). The CDR3 is 13 amino acids. CDR3 coding DNA: TGTGCCAGCAGTTTATCTTCAGAAGAGACCCAGTACTTC. Its translation: CASSLSSEETQYF.

The V call is TRBV29-1, the J call TRBJ2-7; 9 nucleotides agree with TRBD1. V lost 4 bases and J lost 6; bases outside the gene matches: 16. CDR1 and CDR2 (germline): SQVTM, ANQGSEA. The CDR3 loop spans 16 amino acids. For the CDR3, the DNA is TGCAGCGTTGGGCCGGGACAGGGTGTCCGATACGGCGAGCAGTACTTC. Its translation: CSVGPGQGVRYGEQYF.

The CDR3 DNA is TGTGCCAGCAGCTCCGGGACTAGACTTGGCAACGAGCAGTACTTC. This encodes CASSSGTRLGNEQYF. V is TRBV11-2 and J is TRBJ2-7, with 8 bases matching TRBD2. There are 15 residues in the CDR3. Looked up from germline, CDR1 is SGHAT and CDR2 is FQNNGV. V gave up 4 bases and J gave up 5 bases; unmatched junction bases: 10. Combining the CDR3 with reference TRBV11-2 and TRBJ2-7 gives the whole variable domain EAGVAQSPRYKIIEKRQSVAFWCNPISGHATLYWYQQILGQGPKLLIQFQNNGVVDDSQLPKDRFSAERLKGVDSTLKIQPAKLEDSAVYLCASSSGTRLGNEQYFGPGTRLTVT.

The V gene is TRBV29-1, the J gene TRBJ2-2, with D possibly being TRBD1 (6 bases). V was clipped by 7 bases and J by 3 bases, with 9 bases between them. CDR1 and CDR2 from the germline V gene are SQVTM and ANQGSEA. This CDR3 spans 12 amino acids. Here the CDR3 reads CSAQGYTGELFF. As DNA, the CDR3 is TGCAGCGCCCAGGGGTACACCGGGGAGCTGTTTTTT.

The chain links TRBV29-1 to TRBJ2-5; D tentatively reads TRBD1 or TRBD2 (5 bases each). Trimming pared 6 bases from V and 4 bases from J, leaving 21 bases between. Germline CDR1 is SQVTM and CDR2 is ANQGSEA. The CDR3 runs to 15 residues. CDR3 residues: CSVSLVGVGAETQYF. For the CDR3, the DNA is TGCAGCGTCTCATTGGTGGGGGTCGGTGCAGAGACCCAGTACTTC. Together with reference TRBV29-1 and TRBJ2-5, the CDR3 gives the full variable domain: SAVISQKPSRDICQRGTSLTIQCQVDSQVTMMFWYRQQPGQSLTLIATANQGSEATYESGFVIDKFPISRPNLTFSTLTVSNMSPEDSSIYLCSVSLVGVGAETQYFGPGTRLLVL.

The rearrangement uses TRBV4-3 and TRBJ2-3, with TRBD1 matching over 12 bases. The CDR3 has 16 amino acids. V trimming: 0 bases; J trimming: 6 bases; junction bases outside the gene matches: 4. Germline V gene sequence: CDR1 LGHNA, CDR2 YSLEER. The CDR3 here is CASSQDRDRGLDTQYF. Written as DNA, the CDR3 is TGCGCCAGCAGCCAAGATAGGGACAGGGGGCTGGATACGCAGTATTTT.

The chain has TRBV6-1 and TRBJ2-7; TRBD1 agrees at 8 bases. CDR3 length: 13 residues. Trimming took 4 bases from V and 5 from J; bases not matched to a gene: 4. CDR1 and CDR2 (germline): MNHNS, SASEGT. The CDR3 sequence is CASSGTGLDEQYF. The CDR3 DNA sequence: TGTGCCAGCAGTGGGACAGGGCTCGACGAGCAGTACTTC.

The chain employs TRBV6-6 and TRBJ2-7, with D perhaps being TRBD1 or TRBD2 (6 bases each). The germline V gene has CDR1 MNHNY and CDR2 SVGAGI (reference sequence). This CDR3 has 16 residues. The V and J ends lost 2 bases and 2 bases respectively, with 16 bases between them. The DNA of the CDR3 is TGTGCCAGCAGTTACGTTCCGGGGGCTCCCACCTACGAGCAGTACTTC. The encoded protein is CASSYVPGAPTYEQYF.

In DNA, the CDR3 is TGTGCCAGCAGCCCGAGGGGGCACTCCTACAATGAGCAGTTCTTC. This codes for CASSPRGHSYNEQFF. V is TRBV5-4 and J is TRBJ2-1, with 7 bases lining up with TRBD1. The CDR3 is 15 residues long. Losses at the gene ends were 4 bases for V and 0 bases for J; bases not matched to a gene: 4. CDR1 is SGHNT and CDR2 is YYREEE in the germline V gene (reference sequence).